One and the same sample provided the 5 T cell receptor beta chains below, sequenced in a study of neoadjuvant anti-PD-1 for oral cavity cancer. Using immunoSEQ multiplex PCR, the repertoire was profiled, and TCRdb retains in-frame clones only, with some absent. Of 11,000 to 15,000 clones in the sample, 55% to 65% were seen once. The sequencing here drew on PBMCs, taken before nivolumab (anti-PD-1) treatment. These receptors originate from a person between 40 and 85 years old with oral cavity squamous cell carcinoma.

The genes are TRBV6-6 and TRBJ2-4; D might be TRBD1 or TRBD2, each matching 5 bases. This CDR3 spans 16 amino acids. Germline CDR1 and CDR2: MNHNY and SVGAGI (reference sequence). The ends were cut back, 4 bases at V and 5 bases at J, with 18 bases in the middle. CDR3 DNA: TGTGCCAGCAGTTTCGGGGTGGCGGGCAGGGAAAACATTCAGTACTTC. Translating it yields CASSFGVAGRENIQYF.

The chain recombines TRBV6-4 with TRBJ1-5, with 7 positions matching TRBD1. V trimming: 2 bases; J trimming: 2 bases; junction bases outside the gene matches: 0. The germline gives CDR1 MRHNA, CDR2 SNTAGT. There are 14 residues in the CDR3. CDR3 sequence: CASSDGTGNQPQHF. Written as DNA, the CDR3 is TGTGCCAGCAGTGACGGGACAGGCAATCAGCCCCAGCATTTT.

The chain uses TRBV7-2 and TRBJ2-1, with TRBD2 as a possible D gene (6 bases). The CDR3 length is 16 residues. V lost 2 bases to trimming and J lost 2 bases, with 13 bases between them. The germline V gene encodes CDR1 SGHTA and CDR2 FQGNSA. The CDR3 DNA sequence: TGTGCCAGCAGCTTACGGGCGCAGCGGGCCTACAATGAGCAGTTCTTC. Its translation is CASSLRAQRAYNEQFF. Supplemented by reference TRBV7-2 and TRBJ2-1, the full variable domain reads GAGVSQSPSNKVTEKGKDVELRCDPISGHTALYWYRQSLGQGLEFLIYFQGNSAPDKSGLPSDRFSAERTGGSVSTLTIQRTQQEDSAVYLCASSLRAQRAYNEQFFGPGTRLTVL.

This chain uses TRBV10-2 with TRBJ1-4, with D possibly matching TRBD1 (6 bases). V was trimmed by 10 bases and J by 8 bases, leaving 11 bases between them. Germline V gene data show CDR1 as WSHSY and CDR2 as SAAADI. The CDR3 loop spans 11 amino acids. The CDR3 DNA reads TGCGCCACCCGACAGGCGGAAAAACTGTTTTTT. Its translation is CATRQAEKLFF.

This clone was recorded a few times. DNA of the CDR3: TGTGCCAGCAGTGAACAGTTCAACACTGAAGCTTTCTTT. It translates to CASSEQFNTEAFF. The chain recombines TRBV6-1 with TRBJ1-1; no clear D. Trimming left V 2 bases short and J 2 bases short, with 6 bases between. The CDR3 runs to 13 residues. The V gene's germline CDR1 is MNHNS and CDR2 SASEGT.